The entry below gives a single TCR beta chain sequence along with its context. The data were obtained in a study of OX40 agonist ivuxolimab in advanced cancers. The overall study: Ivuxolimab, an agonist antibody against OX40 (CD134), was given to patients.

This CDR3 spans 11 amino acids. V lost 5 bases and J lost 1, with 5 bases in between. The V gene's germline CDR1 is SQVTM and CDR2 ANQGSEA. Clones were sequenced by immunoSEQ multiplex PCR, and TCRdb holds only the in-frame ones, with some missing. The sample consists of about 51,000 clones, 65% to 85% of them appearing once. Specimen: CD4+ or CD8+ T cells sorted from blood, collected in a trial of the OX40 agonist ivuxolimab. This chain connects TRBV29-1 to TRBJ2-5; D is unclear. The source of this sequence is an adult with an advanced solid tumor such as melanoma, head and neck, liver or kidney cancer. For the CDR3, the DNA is TGCAGCGTTTGGATCCAAGAGACCCAGTACTTC. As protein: CSVWIQETQYF.